This T cell receptor beta chain was recorded in a study of cytomegalovirus exposure and HLA in healthy donors. Broader study findings: HLA allele associations emerged for around 15,000 TCR beta sequences in a later analysis, at 0.05 false discovery rate. Previous analysis showed most TCR beta V segments were productive about 90% or about 30% of the time. For most TCR sequences rarity was the rule, although some public TCRs occurred in many donors.

Primers included in the PCR were 60 Vbeta and 13 Jbeta primers. Repertoires were generated with immunoSEQ multiplex PCR, while TCRdb's copy carries only in-frame clones and drops some. The sample holds around 150,000 clones, over 60% seen once. This clone was detected only a few times. Its cognate antigen is unknown. The CDR3 loop spans 16 amino acids. CDR1 and CDR2 from the germline V gene are SGHRS and YFSETQ. V dropped 0 bases and J dropped 5 bases, with 14 bases sitting between them. V and J are TRBV5-1 and TRBJ1-4, with a possible D match to TRBD1 (5 bases). The sequenced sample consisted of PBMCs. The sequence was obtained from a woman in her 30s in good health and CMV-seropositive. The CDR3 DNA reads as TGCGCCAGCAGCTTGGGAAGGGGAAACATCAATGAAAAACTGTTTTTT. Protein: CASSLGRGNINEKLFF.